The 21 T cell receptor beta chains presented below share a single source sample, sequenced in a study of shared clonotypes between healthy human individuals. Generated by immunoSEQ multiplex PCR, the TCRdb table keeps only in-frame clones and is missing some. The sample contains more than 1 million clones, around 82% of which appear only once. What was sequenced was memory CD4+ T cells from PBMCs. Subset defined: CD45RA-negative fraction. All receptors come from a man between 18 and 35 years old in good health. Some clones in this sample may be carry-over from other donors' samples.

The V call is TRBV19, the J call TRBJ1-1; 12 nucleotides align to TRBD1. J was trimmed by 1 base and V by 2 bases; bases with no gene match: 8. Germline CDR1 LNHDA, CDR2 SQIVND (reference sequence). The CDR3 has 18 amino acids. CDR3 residues: CASSISAGTGGGNTEAFF. In DNA, the CDR3 is TGTGCCAGTAGTATATCCGCCGGGACAGGGGGCGGGAACACTGAAGCTTTCTTT.

The genes are TRBV28 and TRBJ2-1; 13 positions agree with TRBD2. The CDR3 consists of 20 residues. CDR1 and CDR2 (germline): MDHEN, SYDVKM. The ends lost 5 bases at V and 1 base at J; junction bases unmatched: 14. Here the CDR3 reads CASSHPPGLAGPSSYNEQFF. The CDR3, as DNA: TGTGCCAGCAGTCACCCTCCGGGACTAGCGGGGCCCTCTTCCTACAATGAGCAGTTCTTC. Looking up the rest from reference TRBV28 and TRBJ2-1 gives the full variable domain: DVKVTQSSRYLVKRTGEKVFLECVQDMDHENMFWYRQDPGLGLRLIYFSYDVKMKEKGDIPEGYSVSREKKERFSLILESASTNQTSMYLCASSHPPGLAGPSSYNEQFFGPGTRLTVL.

The chain employs TRBV7-9 and TRBJ2-7; 7 bases fit TRBD1. With 5 bases clipped from V and 0 bases from J, the junction kept 7 bases outside the gene matches. The CDR3 runs to 15 residues. Germline lookup yields CDR1 SEHNR and CDR2 FQNEAQ (reference sequence). CDR3 DNA sequence: TGTGCCAGCAGCCCCCGGACAGGTGGCTCCTACGAGCAGTACTTC. Amino acid sequence: CASSPRTGGSYEQYF.

The count of this clone is one. The chain employs TRBV7-9 and TRBJ2-1; D might be TRBD1 (6 bases). The germline V gene encodes CDR1 SEHNR and CDR2 FQNEAQ (reference sequence). The CDR3 runs to 16 residues. The ends were cut back, 1 base at V and 0 bases at J, with 10 bases in the middle. Written as DNA, the CDR3 is TGTGCCAGCAGCTTAGGGGGGCCGAGCTCCTACAATGAGCAGTTCTTC. Translation: CASSLGGPSSYNEQFF. Filled out from reference TRBV7-9 and TRBJ2-1, the complete variable domain reads DTGVSQNPRHKITKRGQNVTFRCDPISEHNRLYWYRQTLGQGPEFLTYFQNEAQLEKSRLLSDRFSAERPKGSFSTLEIQRTEQGDSAMYLCASSLGGPSSYNEQFFGPGTRLTVL.

Of note for this clone: A much larger clone differs from this one at a single base, so this may be a read error. The sample contains more than one DNA sequence encoding this CDR3. The chain has TRBV4-1 and TRBJ2-5, with TRBD2 matching over 7 bases. Germline CDR1 MGHRA, CDR2 YSYEKL. CDR3 length: 14 amino acids. CDR3: CASSQFGGEETQYF. CDR3 nucleotides: TGCGCCAGTAGCCAGTTTGGGGGGGAAGAGACCCAGTACTTC.

The V call is TRBV7-2, the J call TRBJ2-1; 12 positions agree with TRBD2. The CDR3 is made up of 16 amino acids. Unmatched junction bases numbered 11, after V lost 5 bases and J lost 9 bases. The germline gives CDR1 SGHTA, CDR2 FQGNSA. The CDR3 DNA reads TGTGCCAGCAGCACCGCTAGCGGGAGGGGCAGGAGTGAGCAGTTCTTC. This encodes CASSTASGRGRSEQFF.

The V and J genes are TRBV28 and TRBJ1-3, with D uncertain. Per germline, CDR1 MDHEN and CDR2 SYDVKM. V dropped 5 bases and J dropped 8 bases, with 10 bases sitting between them. This CDR3 spans 12 amino acids. The CDR3 sequence is CASSPYTDTIYF. The DNA for the CDR3 is TGTGCCAGCAGTCCCTACACTGACACCATATATTTT.

This clone has just a few counts. The chain couples TRBV27 to TRBJ2-3; 9 bases are a match to TRBD2. With V trimmed by 7 bases and J by 6 bases, 14 bases remained unmatched. The CDR3 contains 16 residues. Germline V gives CDR1 MNHEY, CDR2 SMNVEV (reference sequence). CDR3 sequence: CASNPSGTVLRDTQYF. CDR3 DNA: TGTGCCAGCAACCCTAGCGGGACGGTCCTCAGGGATACGCAGTATTTT.

The chain couples TRBV7-9 to TRBJ1-2; D is perhaps TRBD1 (6 bases). The CDR3 sequence is 14 residues long. CDR1 and CDR2 from the germline V gene are SEHNR and FQNEAQ (reference sequence). Trimming removed 5 bases at V and 7 bases at J, with 17 bases between. As DNA, the CDR3 is TGTGCCAGCAGCCACAGGGAGAGAGGGGGTGGCTACACCTTC. Amino acid sequence: CASSHRERGGGYTF.

The V gene is TRBV7-9, the J gene TRBJ2-3; 8 nucleotides align to TRBD1. The length of the CDR3 is 16 residues. The trim removed 4 bases at V and 0 bases at J, leaving 6 bases unmatched. CDR1 and CDR2 from the germline V gene are SEHNR and FQNEAQ (reference sequence). CDR3 amino acids: CASSYYQGASTDTQYF. Written as DNA, the CDR3 is TGTGCCAGCAGCTATTACCAGGGGGCTAGCACAGATACGCAGTATTTT.

This chain connects TRBV7-9 to TRBJ2-1; 14 bases fit TRBD2. J was trimmed by 8 bases and V by 6 bases; bases with no gene match: 12. The CDR3 totals 17 residues. The V gene's germline CDR1 is SEHNR and CDR2 FQNEAQ (reference sequence). The CDR3 nucleotides read TGTGCCAGCAGTCCCGGGAGACTAGCGGGAGGGTGGGATGAGCAGTTCTTC. Its protein is CASSPGRLAGGWDEQFF. Full variable domain (outside the CDR3, taken from reference TRBV7-9 and TRBJ2-1): DTGVSQNPRHKITKRGQNVTFRCDPISEHNRLYWYRQTLGQGPEFLTYFQNEAQLEKSRLLSDRFSAERPKGSFSTLEIQRTEQGDSAMYLCASSPGRLAGGWDEQFFGPGTRLTVL.

The rearrangement links TRBV19 to TRBJ2-2; D not resolved. Trimming took off 6 bases at V and 1 base at J, with 9 bases between the two ends. Germline loops: CDR1 LNHDA, CDR2 SQIVND (reference sequence). This CDR3 spans 14 amino acids. The CDR3 region is CASRWKRNTGELFF. For the CDR3, the DNA is TGTGCCAGTAGGTGGAAGCGGAACACCGGGGAGCTGTTTTTT.

V is TRBV5-4 and J is TRBJ2-3; TRBD2 agrees at 9 bases. CDR1 is SGHNT, CDR2 YYREEE, per germline (reference sequence). The CDR3 runs to 17 residues. With 1 base clipped from V and 0 bases from J, the junction kept 6 bases outside the gene matches. CDR3 sequence reads: CASSLLSGGTSTDTQYF. In nucleotides, the CDR3 is TGTGCCAGCAGCTTGCTCAGCGGGGGGACTAGCACAGATACGCAGTATTTT.

The V and J genes are TRBV30 and TRBJ2-5; weak D call: TRBD2 (7 bases). The end of the DNA aligns better with TRBJ2-7, so the J call may be wrong. This CDR3 is 14 amino acids long. Germline lookup yields CDR1 GTSNPN and CDR2 SVGIG (reference sequence). The CDR3 DNA follows: TGTGCCTGGAGCAGGGGCGGGGGCTCCTACGAGCAGTACTTC. Translated: CAWSRGGGSYEQYF.

This clone appeared a single time. This chain links TRBV5-1 with TRBJ2-2; D is unresolved. The CDR3 consists of 14 residues. Trimming shortened V by 0 bases and J by 4 bases, and 7 bases separated the two germline ends. Per germline, CDR1 SGHRS and CDR2 YFSETQ. This chain's CDR3 is CASSLESFTGELFF. Here the CDR3 DNA reads TGCGCCAGCAGCTTGGAAAGTTTCACCGGGGAGCTGTTTTTT.

J is TRBJ1-1 and V is TRBV7-9, with 9 positions matching TRBD1. The CDR3 runs 16 residues. The V gene end was trimmed by 5 bases and the J gene end by 5 bases; junction bases not matched to a gene: 12. Germline CDR1 and CDR2: SEHNR and FQNEAQ (reference sequence). The CDR3 loop reads CASSLRGQGKGTEAFF. As DNA, the CDR3 is TGTGCCAGCAGCCTTAGAGGACAGGGGAAGGGGACTGAAGCTTTCTTT.

The rearrangement joins TRBV2 to TRBJ2-3, with D possibly being TRBD2 (5 bases). This CDR3 is built from 15 residues. Per germline, CDR1 SNHLY and CDR2 FYNNEI. The V end lost 3 bases, the J end lost 2 bases, and 12 bases lay between the germline ends. The CDR3: CASSDQGGSTDTQYF. CDR3 in DNA: TGTGCCAGCAGTGATCAAGGCGGGTCCACAGATACGCAGTATTTT. Based on the CDR3 plus reference TRBV2 and TRBJ2-3, the full variable domain is EPEVTQTPSHQVTQMGQEVILRCVPISNHLYFYWYRQILGQKVEFLVSFYNNEISEKSEIFDDQFSVERPDGSNFTLKIRSTKLEDSAMYFCASSDQGGSTDTQYFGPGTRLTVL.

The J gene is TRBJ2-2, the V gene TRBV5-1; D gene unclear. The CDR3 has 15 amino acids. V dropped 8 bases and J dropped 1 base, with 15 bases sitting between them. CDR1 is SGHRS, CDR2 YFSETQ, per germline. As DNA, the CDR3 is TGCGCCAGTCGAATTTTTACACAGAACACCGGGGAGCTGTTTTTT. Translated: CASRIFTQNTGELFF. The full variable domain, with the rest looked up from reference TRBV5-1 and TRBJ2-2, is KAGVTQTPRYLIKTRGQQVTLSCSPISGHRSVSWYQQTPGQGLQFLFEYFSETQRNKGNFPGRFSGRQFSNSRSEMNVSTLELGDSALYLCASRIFTQNTGELFFGEGSRLTVL.

The CDR3 loop is CSVTGLVVGTDTQYF. CDR3 in DNA: TGCAGCGTTACGGGGTTGGTTGTTGGGACAGATACGCAGTATTTT. This chain links TRBV29-1 with TRBJ2-3; D perhaps matches TRBD2 (5 bases). V dropped 5 bases and J dropped 3 bases, with 18 bases sitting between them. The CDR3 covers 15 residues. The germline CDR1 and CDR2 sequences are SQVTM and ANQGSEA.

This clone occurred a few times. The chain employs TRBV5-1 and TRBJ2-3; 8 bases are a match to TRBD1. The CDR3 has 16 residues. J was trimmed by 0 bases and V by 4 bases; bases with no gene match: 7. Germline CDR1 reads SGHRS; CDR2 reads YFSETQ. The CDR3 nucleotides read TGCGCCAGCAGCAGTGACAGGGGCACAAGCACAGATACGCAGTATTTT. This codes for CASSSDRGTSTDTQYF.

J is TRBJ2-7 and V is TRBV2, with 9 positions matching TRBD1. The CDR3 has 13 amino acids. Germline CDR1 reads SNHLY; CDR2 reads FYNNEI. V shed 9 bases and J 4 bases; nucleotides not matched to a gene: 7. CDR3 sequence: CARGKTGGYEQYF. The CDR3 DNA reads as TGTGCCAGGGGGAAGACAGGGGGATACGAGCAGTACTTC.